This T cell receptor (beta chain) is drawn from a study of early T cells in non-severe SARS-CoV-2 infection. TCRdb passed the 5' RACE reads through MiXCR, listing each CDR3 protein once. The sample consists of under 70,000 distinct CDR3 sequences, approximately 15% of them appearing once. Germline CDR1 is MNHEY and CDR2 is SVGEGT. The CDR3 consists of 14 residues. Trimming shortened V by 6 bases and J by 3 bases, and 13 bases separated the two germline ends. In this sample, this clonotype turned up many times. The TCR sequence derives from an adult who was a healthcare worker with PCR-confirmed SARS-CoV-2 infection or an uninfected control (not recorded which). The specimen comprised whole blood, sampled at baseline. This sequence joins TRBV6-2 or TRBV6-3 and TRBJ2-3; D possibly uses TRBD1 or TRBD2 (6 bases each). The chain's CDR3 is CASSRLGGTDTQYF. CDR3 bases: TGTGCCAGCAGCCGACTAGGGGGGACAGATACGCAGTATTTT.